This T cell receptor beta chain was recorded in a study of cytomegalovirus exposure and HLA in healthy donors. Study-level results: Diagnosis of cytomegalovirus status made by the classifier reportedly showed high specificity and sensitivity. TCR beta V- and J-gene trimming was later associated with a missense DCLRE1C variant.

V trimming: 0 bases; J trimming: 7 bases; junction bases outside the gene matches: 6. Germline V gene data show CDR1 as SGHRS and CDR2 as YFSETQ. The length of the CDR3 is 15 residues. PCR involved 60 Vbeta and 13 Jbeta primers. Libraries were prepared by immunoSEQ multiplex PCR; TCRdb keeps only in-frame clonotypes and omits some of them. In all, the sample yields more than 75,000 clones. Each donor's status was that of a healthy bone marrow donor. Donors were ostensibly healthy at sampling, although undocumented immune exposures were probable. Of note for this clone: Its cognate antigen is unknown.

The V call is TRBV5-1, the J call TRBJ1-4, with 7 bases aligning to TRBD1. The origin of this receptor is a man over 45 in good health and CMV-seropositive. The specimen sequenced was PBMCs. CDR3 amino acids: CASSLAWQGGEKLFF. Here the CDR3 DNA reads TGCGCCAGCAGCTTGGCTTGGCAGGGGGGTGAAAAACTGTTTTTT.